Presented here are 6 T cell receptor beta chains from one specimen sequenced in a study of cytomegalovirus exposure and HLA in healthy donors. The PCR contained 60 Vbeta and 13 Jbeta primers. Method: immunoSEQ multiplex PCR; TCRdb's copy keeps in-frame clones and lacks some. Of some 150,000 clones listed, just over 70% are singletons. Sample: PBMCs. The receptors shown here come from a human donor in good health.

This chain uses TRBV15 with TRBJ1-2; D unclear. Trimming took off 1 base at V and 0 bases at J, with 9 bases between the two ends. The CDR3 totals 15 residues. Germline lookup yields CDR1 LNHNV and CDR2 YYDKDF (reference sequence). The CDR3 is CATSRVGTSNYGYTF. As DNA, the CDR3 is TGTGCCACCAGCAGAGTGGGCACCTCTAACTATGGCTACACCTTC.

The rearrangement uses TRBV27 and TRBJ1-2; 9 positions agree with TRBD1. This CDR3 comprises 15 residues. J lost 4 bases, V lost 4 bases, and 7 bases had no gene match. Germline CDR1 reads MNHEY; CDR2 reads SMNVEV (reference sequence). As DNA, the CDR3 is TGTGCCAGCAGTTCAACAGGGGGCGCCTCCTATGGCTACACCTTC. This sequence encodes CASSSTGGASYGYTF.

The gene calls are TRBV19 and TRBJ2-7; 9 bases are a match to TRBD1. The CDR3 totals 14 residues. The V segment lost 3 bases and the J segment 7 bases; nucleotides outside the gene matches: 7. From germline, CDR1 is LNHDA and CDR2 SQIVND (reference sequence). CDR3 in amino acids: CASSIRDRVGEQYF. CDR3 nucleotide sequence: TGTGCCAGTAGTATCCGGGACAGGGTGGGAGAGCAGTACTTC.

This sequence joins TRBV5-1 and TRBJ2-1; TRBD2 matches 7 bases. The CDR3 has 17 amino acids. CDR1 SGHRS and CDR2 YFSETQ come from the germline V gene. J was trimmed by 5 bases and V by 4 bases; bases with no gene match: 15. The CDR3: CASSSGQVGGRNNEQFF. The CDR3 bases are TGCGCCAGCAGCAGCGGACAAGTGGGAGGGAGGAACAATGAGCAGTTCTTC. Combining the CDR3 with reference TRBV5-1 and TRBJ2-1 gives the whole variable domain KAGVTQTPRYLIKTRGQQVTLSCSPISGHRSVSWYQQTPGQGLQFLFEYFSETQRNKGNFPGRFSGRQFSNSRSEMNVSTLELGDSALYLCASSSGQVGGRNNEQFFGPGTRLTVL.

This clone was counted a few times. The chain links TRBV7-3 to TRBJ2-3, with D perhaps matching TRBD1 (6 bases). Per the germline V gene, CDR1 is SGHTA and CDR2 is FQGTGA. The CDR3 has 17 residues. Between the trimmed V and J ends, which lost 0 bases and 6 bases, there was a span of 19 bases. The CDR3 protein is CASSLTGTGPLTDTQYF. The CDR3, as DNA: TGTGCCAGCAGCTTAACGGGAACAGGGCCCTTAACGGATACGCAGTATTTT.

Only a few counts were recorded for this clone. The chain joins TRBV11-2 to TRBJ1-1; no definite D call. Trimming stripped 2 bases from V and 6 bases from J, with 4 bases between. The germline V gene has CDR1 SGHAT and CDR2 FQNNGV. The CDR3 loop spans 11 amino acids. The CDR3 loop reads CASSLYSEAFF. The CDR3 DNA sequence: TGTGCCAGCAGCTTATATTCTGAAGCTTTCTTT.